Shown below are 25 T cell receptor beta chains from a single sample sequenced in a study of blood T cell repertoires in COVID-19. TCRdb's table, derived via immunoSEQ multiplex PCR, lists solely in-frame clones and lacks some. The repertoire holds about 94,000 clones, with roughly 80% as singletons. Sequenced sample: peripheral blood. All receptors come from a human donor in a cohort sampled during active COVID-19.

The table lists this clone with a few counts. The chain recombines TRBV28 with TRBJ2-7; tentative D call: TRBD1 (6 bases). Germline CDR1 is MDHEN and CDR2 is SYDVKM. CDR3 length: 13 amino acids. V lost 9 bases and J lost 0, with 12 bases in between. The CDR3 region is CASMTGSSYEQYF. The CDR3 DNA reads TGTGCCAGTATGACAGGAAGCTCCTACGAGCAGTACTTC.

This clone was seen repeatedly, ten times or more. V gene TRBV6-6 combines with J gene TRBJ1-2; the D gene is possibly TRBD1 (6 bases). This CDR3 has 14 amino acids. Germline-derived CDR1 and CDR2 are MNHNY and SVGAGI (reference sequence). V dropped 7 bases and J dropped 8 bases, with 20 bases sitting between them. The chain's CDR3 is CASTNRAAGDGYTF. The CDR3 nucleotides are TGTGCCAGCACAAACAGGGCGGCAGGGGACGGCTACACCTTC.

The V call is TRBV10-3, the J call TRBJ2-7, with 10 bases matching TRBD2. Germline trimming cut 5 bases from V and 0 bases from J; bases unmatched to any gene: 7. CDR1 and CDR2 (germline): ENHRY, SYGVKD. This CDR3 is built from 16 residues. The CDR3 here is CAISPPSGRGSYEQYF. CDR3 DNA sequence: TGTGCCATCAGTCCACCTAGCGGGAGAGGCTCCTACGAGCAGTACTTC.

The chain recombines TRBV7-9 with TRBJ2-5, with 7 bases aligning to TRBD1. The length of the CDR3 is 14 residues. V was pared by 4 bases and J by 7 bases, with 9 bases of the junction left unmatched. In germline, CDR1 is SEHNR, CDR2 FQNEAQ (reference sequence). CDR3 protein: CASSSRGPGGTQYF. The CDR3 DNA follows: TGTGCCAGCAGCTCACGTGGGCCAGGGGGGACCCAGTACTTC.

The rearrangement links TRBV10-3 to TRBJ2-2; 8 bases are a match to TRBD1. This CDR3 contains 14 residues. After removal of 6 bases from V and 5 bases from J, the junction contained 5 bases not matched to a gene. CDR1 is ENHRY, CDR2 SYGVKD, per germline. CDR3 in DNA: TGTGCCATCAGCAGGGGGCGCGAAACCGGGGAGCTGTTTTTT. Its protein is CAISRGRETGELFF.

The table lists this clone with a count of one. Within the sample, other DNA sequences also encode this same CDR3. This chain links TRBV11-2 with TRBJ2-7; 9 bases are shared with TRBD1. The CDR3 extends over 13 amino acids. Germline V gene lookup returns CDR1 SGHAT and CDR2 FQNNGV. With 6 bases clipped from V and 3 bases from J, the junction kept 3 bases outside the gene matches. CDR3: CASSLDRGYEQYF. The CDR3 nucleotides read TGTGCCAGCAGTTTGGACAGGGGCTACGAGCAGTACTTC. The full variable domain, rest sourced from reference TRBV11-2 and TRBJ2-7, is EAGVAQSPRYKIIEKRQSVAFWCNPISGHATLYWYQQILGQGPKLLIQFQNNGVVDDSQLPKDRFSAERLKGVDSTLKIQPAKLEDSAVYLCASSLDRGYEQYFGPGTRLTVT.

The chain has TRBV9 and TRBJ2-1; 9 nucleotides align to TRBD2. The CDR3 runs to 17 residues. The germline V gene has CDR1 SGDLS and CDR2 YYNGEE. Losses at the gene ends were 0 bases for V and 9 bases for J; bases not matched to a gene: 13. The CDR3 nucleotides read TGTGCCAGCAGCGTAGCTACGATAGCGGGAGTGGCAGGTGAGCAGTTCTTC. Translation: CASSVATIAGVAGEQFF.

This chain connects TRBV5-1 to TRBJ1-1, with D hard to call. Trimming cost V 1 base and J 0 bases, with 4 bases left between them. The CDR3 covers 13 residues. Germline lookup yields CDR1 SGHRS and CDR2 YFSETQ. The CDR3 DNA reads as TGCGCCAGCAGCTTGATAGTGAACACTGAAGCTTTCTTT. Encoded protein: CASSLIVNTEAFF.

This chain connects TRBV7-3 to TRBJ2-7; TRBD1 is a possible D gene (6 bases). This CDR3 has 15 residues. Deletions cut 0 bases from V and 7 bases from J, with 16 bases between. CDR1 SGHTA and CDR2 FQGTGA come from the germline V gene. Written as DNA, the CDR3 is TGTGCCAGCAGCTTAACCCCCCAGGGGACCCCGGAGCAGTACTTC. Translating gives CASSLTPQGTPEQYF.

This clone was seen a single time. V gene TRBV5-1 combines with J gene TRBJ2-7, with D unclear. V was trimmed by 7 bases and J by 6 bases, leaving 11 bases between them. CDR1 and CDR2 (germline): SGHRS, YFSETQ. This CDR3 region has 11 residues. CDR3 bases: TGCGCCAGCTCTAACACGGGCGAGCAGTACTTC. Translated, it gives CASSNTGEQYF. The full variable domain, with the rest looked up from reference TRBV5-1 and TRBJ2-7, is KAGVTQTPRYLIKTRGQQVTLSCSPISGHRSVSWYQQTPGQGLQFLFEYFSETQRNKGNFPGRFSGRQFSNSRSEMNVSTLELGDSALYLCASSNTGEQYFGPGTRLTVT.

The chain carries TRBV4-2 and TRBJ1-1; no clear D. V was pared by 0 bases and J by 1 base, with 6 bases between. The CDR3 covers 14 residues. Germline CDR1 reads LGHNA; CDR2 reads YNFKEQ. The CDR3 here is CASSQDRENTEAFF. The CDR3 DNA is TGTGCCAGCAGCCAAGATCGGGAGAACACTGAAGCTTTCTTT.

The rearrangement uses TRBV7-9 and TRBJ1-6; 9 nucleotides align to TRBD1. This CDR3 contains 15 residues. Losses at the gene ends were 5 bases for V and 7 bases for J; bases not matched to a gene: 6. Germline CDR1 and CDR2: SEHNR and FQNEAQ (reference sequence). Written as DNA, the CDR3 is TGTGCCAGCAGCCGCGGGGACAGGGACAATTCACCCCTCCACTTT. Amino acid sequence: CASSRGDRDNSPLHF.

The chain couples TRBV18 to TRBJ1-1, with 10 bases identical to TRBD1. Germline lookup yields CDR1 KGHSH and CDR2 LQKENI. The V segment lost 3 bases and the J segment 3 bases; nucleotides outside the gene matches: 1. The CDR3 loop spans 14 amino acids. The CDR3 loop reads CASSPGQGYTEAFF. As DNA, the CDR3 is TGTGCCAGCTCACCGGGACAGGGGTACACTGAAGCTTTCTTT. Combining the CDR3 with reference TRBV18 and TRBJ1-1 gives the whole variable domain NAGVMQNPRHLVRRRGQEARLRCSPMKGHSHVYWYRQLPEEGLKFMVYLQKENIIDESGMPKERFSAEFPKEGPSILRIQQVVRGDSAAYFCASSPGQGYTEAFFGQGTRLTVV.

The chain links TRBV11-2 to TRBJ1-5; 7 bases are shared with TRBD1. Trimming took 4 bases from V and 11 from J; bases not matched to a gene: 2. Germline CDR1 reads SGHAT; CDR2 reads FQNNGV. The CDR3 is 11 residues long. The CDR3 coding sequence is TGTGCCAGCAGCTCAGGACAGGCCCAGCATTTT. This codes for CASSSGQAQHF.

The CDR3 nucleotides read TGCAGTGCTAGTGATAGAGCCTATAGCAATCAGCCCCAGCATTTT. Translation gives CSASDRAYSNQPQHF. The chain has TRBV20-1 and TRBJ1-5; D gene uncertain. The CDR3 has 15 residues. V lost 3 bases and J 0 bases, leaving 12 bases between the germline ends. Germline assignment: CDR1 DFQATT and CDR2 SNEGSKA (reference sequence).

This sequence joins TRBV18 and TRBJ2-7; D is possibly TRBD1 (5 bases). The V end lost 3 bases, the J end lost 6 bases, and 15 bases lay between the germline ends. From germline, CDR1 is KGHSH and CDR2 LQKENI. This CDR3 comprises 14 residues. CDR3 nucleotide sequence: TGTGCCAGCTCACCCATGAGACAGCCTATCGAGCAGTACTTC. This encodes CASSPMRQPIEQYF.

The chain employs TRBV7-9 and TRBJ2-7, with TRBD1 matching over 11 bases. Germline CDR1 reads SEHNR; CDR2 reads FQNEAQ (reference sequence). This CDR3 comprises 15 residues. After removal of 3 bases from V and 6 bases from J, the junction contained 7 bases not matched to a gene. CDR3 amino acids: CASSFSGTGGLEQYF. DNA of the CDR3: TGTGCCAGCAGCTTTTCCGGGACAGGGGGACTCGAGCAGTACTTC.

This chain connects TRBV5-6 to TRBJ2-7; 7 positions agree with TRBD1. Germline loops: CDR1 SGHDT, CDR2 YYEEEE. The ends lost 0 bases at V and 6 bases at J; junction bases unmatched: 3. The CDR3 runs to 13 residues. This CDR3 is CASSLEGASEQYF. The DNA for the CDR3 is TGTGCCAGCAGCTTGGAGGGGGCGTCCGAGCAGTACTTC.

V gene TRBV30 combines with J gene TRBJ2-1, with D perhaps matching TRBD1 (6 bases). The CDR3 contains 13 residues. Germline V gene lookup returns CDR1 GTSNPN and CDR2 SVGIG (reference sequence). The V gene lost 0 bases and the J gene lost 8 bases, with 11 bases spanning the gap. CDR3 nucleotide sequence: TGTGCCTGGAGTGTCAGGGGCGGAGATGAGCAGTTCTTC. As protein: CAWSVRGGDEQFF.

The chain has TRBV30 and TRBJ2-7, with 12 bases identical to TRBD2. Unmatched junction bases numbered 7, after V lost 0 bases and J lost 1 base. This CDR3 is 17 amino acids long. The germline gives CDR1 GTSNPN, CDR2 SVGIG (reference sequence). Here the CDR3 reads CAWSVRASGRGSYEQYF. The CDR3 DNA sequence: TGTGCCTGGAGTGTTAGGGCTAGCGGGAGGGGTTCCTACGAGCAGTACTTC.

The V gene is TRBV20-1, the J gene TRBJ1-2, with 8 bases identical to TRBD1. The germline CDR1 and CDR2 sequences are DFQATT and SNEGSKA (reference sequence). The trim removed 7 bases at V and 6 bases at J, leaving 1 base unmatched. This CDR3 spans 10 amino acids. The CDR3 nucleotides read TGCAGTGGGGGACAGGATGGCTACACCTTC. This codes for CSGGQDGYTF.

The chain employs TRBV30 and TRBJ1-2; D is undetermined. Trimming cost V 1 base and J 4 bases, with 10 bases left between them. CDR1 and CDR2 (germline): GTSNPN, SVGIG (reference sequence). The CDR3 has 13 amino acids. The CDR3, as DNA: TGTGCCTGGAGTGCCGGACTTCGCTATGGCTACACCTTC. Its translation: CAWSAGLRYGYTF.

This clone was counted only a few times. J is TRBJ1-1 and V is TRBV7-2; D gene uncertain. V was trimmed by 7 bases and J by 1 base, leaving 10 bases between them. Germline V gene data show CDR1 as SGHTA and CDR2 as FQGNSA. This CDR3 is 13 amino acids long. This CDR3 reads CASNEQPNTEAFF. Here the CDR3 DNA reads TGTGCCAGCAACGAACAGCCGAACACTGAAGCTTTCTTT.

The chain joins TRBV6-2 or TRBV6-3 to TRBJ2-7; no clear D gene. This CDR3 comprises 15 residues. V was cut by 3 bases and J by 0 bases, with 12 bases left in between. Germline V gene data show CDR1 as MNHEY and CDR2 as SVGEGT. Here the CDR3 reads CASSYIAAPSYEQYF. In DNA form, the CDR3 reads TGTGCCAGCAGTTATATTGCGGCTCCCTCCTACGAGCAGTACTTC.

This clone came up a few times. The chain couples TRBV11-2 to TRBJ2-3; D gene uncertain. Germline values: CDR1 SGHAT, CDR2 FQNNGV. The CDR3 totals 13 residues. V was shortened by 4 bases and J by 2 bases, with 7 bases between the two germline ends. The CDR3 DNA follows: TGTGCCAGCAGCTCCCAGATCACAGATACGCAGTATTTT. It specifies CASSSQITDTQYF.